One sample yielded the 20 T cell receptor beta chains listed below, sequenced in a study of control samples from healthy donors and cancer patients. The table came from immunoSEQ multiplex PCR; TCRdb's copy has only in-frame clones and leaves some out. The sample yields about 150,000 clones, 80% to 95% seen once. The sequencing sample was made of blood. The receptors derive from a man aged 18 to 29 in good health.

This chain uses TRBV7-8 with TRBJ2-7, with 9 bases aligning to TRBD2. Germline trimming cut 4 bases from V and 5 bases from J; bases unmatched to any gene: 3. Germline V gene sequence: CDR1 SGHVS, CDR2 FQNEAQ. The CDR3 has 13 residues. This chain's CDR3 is CASSSGLANEQYF. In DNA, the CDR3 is TGTGCCAGCAGCTCGGGACTAGCCAACGAGCAGTACTTC.

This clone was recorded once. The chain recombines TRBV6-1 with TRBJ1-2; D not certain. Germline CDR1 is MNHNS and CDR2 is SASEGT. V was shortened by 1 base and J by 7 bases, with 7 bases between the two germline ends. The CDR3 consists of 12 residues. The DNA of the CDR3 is TGTGCCAGCAGTGAAGGTCTTATTGGCTACACCTTC. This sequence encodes CASSEGLIGYTF.

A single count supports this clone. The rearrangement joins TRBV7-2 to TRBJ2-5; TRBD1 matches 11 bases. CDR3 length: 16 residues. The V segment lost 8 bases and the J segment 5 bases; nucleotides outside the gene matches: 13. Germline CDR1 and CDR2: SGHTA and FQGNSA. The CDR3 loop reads CASHTGDRGFRETQYF. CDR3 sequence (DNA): TGTGCCAGCCACACAGGGGACAGGGGGTTTAGGGAGACCCAGTACTTC.

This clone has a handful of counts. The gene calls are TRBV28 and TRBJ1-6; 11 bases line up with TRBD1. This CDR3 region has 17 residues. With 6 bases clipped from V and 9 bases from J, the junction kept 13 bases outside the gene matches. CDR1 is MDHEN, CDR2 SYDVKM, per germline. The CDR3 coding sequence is TGTGCCAGCAGACGCCGGGGACAGGGGGTCGGGGGTTCACCCCTCCACTTT. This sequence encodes CASRRRGQGVGGSPLHF.

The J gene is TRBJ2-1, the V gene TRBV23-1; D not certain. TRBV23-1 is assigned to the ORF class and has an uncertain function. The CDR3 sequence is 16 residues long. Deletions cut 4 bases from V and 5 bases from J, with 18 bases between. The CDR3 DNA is TGCGCCAGCAGTCTAACAGACGGTACGGATCACAATGAGCAGTTCTTC. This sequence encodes CASSLTDGTDHNEQFF.

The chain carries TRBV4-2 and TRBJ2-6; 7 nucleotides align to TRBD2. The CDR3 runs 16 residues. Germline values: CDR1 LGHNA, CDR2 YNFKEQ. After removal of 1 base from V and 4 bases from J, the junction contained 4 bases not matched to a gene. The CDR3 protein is CASSQAAGDGANVLTF. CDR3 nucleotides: TGTGCCAGCAGCCAAGCGGCGGGGGACGGGGCCAACGTCCTGACTTTC.

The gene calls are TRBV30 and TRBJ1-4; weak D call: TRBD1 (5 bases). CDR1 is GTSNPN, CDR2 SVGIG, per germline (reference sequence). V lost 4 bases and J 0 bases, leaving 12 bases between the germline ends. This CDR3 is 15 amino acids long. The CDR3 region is CAWNTGHATNEKLFF. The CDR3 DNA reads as TGTGCCTGGAACACAGGCCACGCAACTAATGAAAAACTGTTTTTT.

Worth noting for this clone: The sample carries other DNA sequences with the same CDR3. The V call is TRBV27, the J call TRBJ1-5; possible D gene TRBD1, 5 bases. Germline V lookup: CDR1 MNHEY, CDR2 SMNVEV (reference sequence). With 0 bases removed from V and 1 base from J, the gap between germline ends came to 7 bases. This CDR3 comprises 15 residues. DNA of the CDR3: TGTGCCAGCAGTTTATCGGGGGGAAGCAATCAGCCCCAGCATTTT. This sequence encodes CASSLSGGSNQPQHF.

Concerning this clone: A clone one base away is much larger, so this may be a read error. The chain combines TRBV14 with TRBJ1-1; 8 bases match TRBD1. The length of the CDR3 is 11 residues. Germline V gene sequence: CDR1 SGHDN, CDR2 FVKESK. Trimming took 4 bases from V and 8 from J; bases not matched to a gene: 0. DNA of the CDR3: TGTGCCAGCAGCCGGACAGGGGAAGCTTTCTTT. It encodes CASSRTGEAFF.

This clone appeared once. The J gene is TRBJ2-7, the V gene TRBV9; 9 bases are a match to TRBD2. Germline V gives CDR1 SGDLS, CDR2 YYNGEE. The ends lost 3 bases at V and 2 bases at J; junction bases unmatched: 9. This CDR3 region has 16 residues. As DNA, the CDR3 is TGTGCCAGCAGCGAGGGAGCGGGAGGTGGGGCCTACGAGCAGTACTTC. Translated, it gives CASSEGAGGGAYEQYF.

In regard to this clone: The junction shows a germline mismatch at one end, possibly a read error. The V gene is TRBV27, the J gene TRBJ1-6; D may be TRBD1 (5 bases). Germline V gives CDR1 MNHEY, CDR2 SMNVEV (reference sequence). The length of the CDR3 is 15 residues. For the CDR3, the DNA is TGTGCCAGCGGTTTTACCCAGAGGGGAAATTCACCCCTCCACTTT. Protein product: CASGFTQRGNSPLHF.

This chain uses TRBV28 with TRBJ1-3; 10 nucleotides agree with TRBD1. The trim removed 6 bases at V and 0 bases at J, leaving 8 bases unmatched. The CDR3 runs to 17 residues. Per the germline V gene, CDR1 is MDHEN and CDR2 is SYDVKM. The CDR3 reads CASRSPGQGRSGNTIYF. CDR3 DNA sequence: TGTGCCAGCAGGTCACCGGGACAGGGGCGCTCTGGAAACACCATATATTTT.

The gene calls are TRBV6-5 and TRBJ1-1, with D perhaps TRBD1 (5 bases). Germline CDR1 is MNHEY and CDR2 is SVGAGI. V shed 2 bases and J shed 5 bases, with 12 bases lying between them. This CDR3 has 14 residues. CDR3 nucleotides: TGTGCCAGCAGTTACGTGATTGGGGGAACTGAAGCTTTCTTT. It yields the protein CASSYVIGGTEAFF.

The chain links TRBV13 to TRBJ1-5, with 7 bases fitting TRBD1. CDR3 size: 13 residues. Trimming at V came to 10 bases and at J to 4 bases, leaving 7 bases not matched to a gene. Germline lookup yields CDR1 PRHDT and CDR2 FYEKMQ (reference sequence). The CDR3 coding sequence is TGTGCCACCAGTGCCAGGGGGAATCAGCCCCAGCATTTT. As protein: CATSARGNQPQHF.

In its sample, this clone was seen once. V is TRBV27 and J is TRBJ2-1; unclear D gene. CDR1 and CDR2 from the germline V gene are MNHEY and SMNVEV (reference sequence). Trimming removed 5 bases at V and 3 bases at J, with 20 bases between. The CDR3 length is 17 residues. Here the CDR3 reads CASSRPGGTVVYNEQFF. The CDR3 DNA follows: TGTGCCAGCAGTCGGCCCGGTGGCACCGTGGTCTACAATGAGCAGTTCTTC.

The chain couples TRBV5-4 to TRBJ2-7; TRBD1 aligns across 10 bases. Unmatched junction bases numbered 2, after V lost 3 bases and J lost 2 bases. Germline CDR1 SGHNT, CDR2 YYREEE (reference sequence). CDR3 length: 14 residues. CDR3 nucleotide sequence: TGTGCCAGCAGCTGGGGGACAGGGGCCTACGAGCAGTACTTC. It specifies CASSWGTGAYEQYF.

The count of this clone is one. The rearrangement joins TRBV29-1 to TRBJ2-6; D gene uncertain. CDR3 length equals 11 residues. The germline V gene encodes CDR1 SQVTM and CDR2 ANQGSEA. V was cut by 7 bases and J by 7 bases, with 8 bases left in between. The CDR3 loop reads CSARVANVLTF. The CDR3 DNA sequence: TGCAGCGCTCGGGTAGCCAACGTCCTGACTTTC.

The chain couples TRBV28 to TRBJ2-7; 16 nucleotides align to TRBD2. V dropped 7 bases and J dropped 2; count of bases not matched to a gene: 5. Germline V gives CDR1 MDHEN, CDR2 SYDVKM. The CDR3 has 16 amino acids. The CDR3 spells CASIGTSGRGPYEQYF. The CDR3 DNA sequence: TGTGCCAGCATCGGGACTAGCGGGAGGGGGCCCTACGAGCAGTACTTC.

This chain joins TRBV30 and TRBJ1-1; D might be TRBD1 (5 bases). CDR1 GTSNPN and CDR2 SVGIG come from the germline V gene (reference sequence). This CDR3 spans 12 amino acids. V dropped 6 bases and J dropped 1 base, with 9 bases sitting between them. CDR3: CACLGGNTEAFF. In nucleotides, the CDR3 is TGTGCCTGCTTGGGGGGGAACACTGAAGCTTTCTTT.

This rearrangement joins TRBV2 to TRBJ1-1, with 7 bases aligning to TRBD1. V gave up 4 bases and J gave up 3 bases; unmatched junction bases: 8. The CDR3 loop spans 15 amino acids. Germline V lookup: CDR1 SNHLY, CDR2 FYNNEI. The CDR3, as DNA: TGTGCCAGCAGTGCCGAGACAGGGTTTTACACTGAAGCTTTCTTT. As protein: CASSAETGFYTEAFF.